This T cell receptor (beta chain) was identified in a study of cytomegalovirus exposure and HLA in healthy donors. The PCR made use of 60 Vbeta and 13 Jbeta primers. Measured with immunoSEQ multiplex PCR; TCRdb has only the in-frame clones, and not every one. This sample's table has 150,000 to 250,000 clones. Germline V CDR1 and CDR2: SQVTM, ANQGSEA. Trimming left V 0 bases short and J 2 bases short, with 10 bases between. The CDR3 runs to 14 residues. As for the donors, each was a healthy bone marrow donor. The receptor comes from a boy aged 5-17 years in good health and CMV-seronegative. What was sequenced was PBMCs. The chain has TRBV29-1 and TRBJ1-2; tentatively, D is TRBD1 (6 bases). The CDR3 reads CSVEEAGHNYGYTF. The CDR3, as DNA: TGCAGCGTTGAAGAAGCGGGACACAACTATGGCTACACCTTC.